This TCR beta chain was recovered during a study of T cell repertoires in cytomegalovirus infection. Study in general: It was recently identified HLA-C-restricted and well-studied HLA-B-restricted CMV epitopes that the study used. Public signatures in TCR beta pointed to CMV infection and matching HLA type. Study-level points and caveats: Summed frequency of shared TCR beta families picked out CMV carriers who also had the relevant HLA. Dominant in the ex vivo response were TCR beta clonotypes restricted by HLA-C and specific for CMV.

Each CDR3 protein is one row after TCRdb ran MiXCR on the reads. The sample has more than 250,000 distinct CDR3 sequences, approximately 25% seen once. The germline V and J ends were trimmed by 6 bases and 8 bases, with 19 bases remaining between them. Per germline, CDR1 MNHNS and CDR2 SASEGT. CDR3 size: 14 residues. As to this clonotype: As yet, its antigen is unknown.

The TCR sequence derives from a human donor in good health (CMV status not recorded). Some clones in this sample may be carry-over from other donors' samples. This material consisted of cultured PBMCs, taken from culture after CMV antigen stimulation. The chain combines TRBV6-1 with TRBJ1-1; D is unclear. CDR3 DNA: TGTGCCAGCAGAGAATATCAGGCAGCTTTCGAAGCTTTCTTT. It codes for CASREYQAAFEAFF.